Below are 18 T cell receptor beta chains sequenced from a single sample in a study of identical twins. Each CDR3 protein is one row after TCRdb ran MiXCR on the 5' RACE reads. The sample shows 470,000 or so distinct CDR3 sequences, roughly a quarter of them seen only once. These data also featured in a second study, about T cells expressing NK-cell markers.

Specimen: CD4+ T cells sorted from blood. These receptor sequences come from a woman between 18 and 29 years old in good health.

The rearrangement uses TRBV2 and TRBJ2-7; no clear D gene. With 6 bases removed from V and 2 bases from J, the gap between germline ends came to 17 bases. Per the germline V gene, CDR1 is SNHLY and CDR2 is FYNNEI. The CDR3 covers 15 residues. The CDR3 sequence is CASRPPFPPTYEQYF. CDR3 nucleotide sequence: TGTGCCAGCAGACCCCCCTTTCCCCCCACCTACGAGCAGTACTTC. Full variable domain (rest looked up from reference TRBV2 and TRBJ2-7): EPEVTQTPSHQVTQMGQEVILRCVPISNHLYFYWYRQILGQKVEFLVSFYNNEISEKSEIFDDQFSVERPDGSNFTLKIRSTKLEDSAMYFCASRPPFPPTYEQYFGPGTRLTVT.

This clonotype was found a few times. The gene calls are TRBV20-1 and TRBJ1-5; D gene ambiguous. Trimming removed 6 bases from V and 2 bases from J, with 14 bases in between. The germline CDR1 and CDR2 sequences are DFQATT and SNEGSKA (reference sequence). The CDR3 is 14 amino acids. CDR3 in amino acids: CSALRRAGNQPQHF. The CDR3 bases are TGCAGTGCCCTAAGACGGGCAGGCAATCAGCCCCAGCATTTT.

In this sample, this clonotype turned up a few times. The genes are TRBV29-1 and TRBJ2-7; D might be TRBD1 (5 bases). V lost 5 bases and J lost 0, with 20 bases in between. Germline CDR1 reads SQVTM; CDR2 reads ANQGSEA. CDR3 length equals 16 residues. The CDR3 region has the DNA TGCAGCGTTATTTTGGGGCCACAGGATCACTCCTACGAGCAGTACTTC. The encoded protein is CSVILGPQDHSYEQYF.

The V gene is TRBV5-5, the J gene TRBJ2-2; perhaps D is TRBD1 or TRBD2 (5 bases each). Between the trimmed V and J ends, which lost 4 bases and 4 bases, there was a span of 14 bases. There are 15 residues in the CDR3. Per the germline V gene, CDR1 is SGHKS and CDR2 is YYEKEE (reference sequence). The CDR3 DNA is TGTGCCAGCAGCCTATACGGGGCTAGCACCGGGGAGCTGTTTTTT. It specifies CASSLYGASTGELFF.

The gene calls are TRBV7-2 and TRBJ2-1, with D possibly TRBD2 on 6 matching bases. The CDR3 has 16 residues. Germline CDR1 is SGHTA and CDR2 is FQGNSA. Trimming shortened V by 4 bases and J by 5 bases, and 18 bases separated the two germline ends. CDR3: CASSSSAGLFHNEQFF. The CDR3 DNA reads as TGTGCCAGCAGCTCAAGTGCGGGACTTTTCCACAATGAGCAGTTCTTC.

The rearrangement links TRBV6-6 to TRBJ1-1; D unresolved. Trimming pared 0 bases from V and 7 bases from J, leaving 3 bases between. Germline CDR1 is MNHNY and CDR2 is SVGAGI (reference sequence). The CDR3 contains 11 residues. DNA of the CDR3: TGTGCCAGCAGTTACTCAAATGAAGCTTTCTTT. The encoded protein is CASSYSNEAFF.

This clonotype was recorded only once. The V call is TRBV25-1, the J call TRBJ2-1, with D possibly TRBD2 on 6 matching bases. Trimming removed 5 bases at V and 9 bases at J, with 11 bases between. The CDR3 has 12 residues. The germline gives CDR1 MGHDK, CDR2 SYGVNS. For the CDR3, the DNA is TGTGCCAGCAGTATCGCAGCGGGTGAGCAGTTCTTC. Residues: CASSIAAGEQFF.

The gene calls are TRBV7-3 and TRBJ1-1; tentatively, D is TRBD1 (6 bases). Germline assignment: CDR1 SGHTA and CDR2 FQGTGA. V lost 7 bases, J lost 0 bases, and 12 bases lay in between. The CDR3 covers 14 residues. CDR3 bases: TGTGCCAGCAAAAAGGACAGCATGAACACTGAAGCTTTCTTT. Translating gives CASKKDSMNTEAFF.

This clonotype was seen a few times. The V and J genes are TRBV2 and TRBJ1-4, with TRBD1 matching 8 bases. CDR1 is SNHLY, CDR2 FYNNEI, per germline. CDR3 length: 11 amino acids. V dropped 6 bases and J dropped 15; count of bases not matched to a gene: 6. The CDR3 reads CASSPAGQVFF. The CDR3 nucleotides are TGTGCCAGCAGCCCGGCGGGACAGGTGTTTTTT. The variable domain in full, completed from reference TRBV2 and TRBJ1-4, reads EPEVTQTPSHQVTQMGQEVILRCVPISNHLYFYWYRQILGQKVEFLVSFYNNEISEKSEIFDDQFSVERPDGSNFTLKIRSTKLEDSAMYFCASSPAGQVFFGSGTQLSVL.

The gene calls are TRBV5-1 and TRBJ2-1, with a possible D match to TRBD2 (6 bases). Trimming pared 2 bases from V and 5 bases from J, leaving 14 bases between. This CDR3 region has 15 residues. Germline lookup yields CDR1 SGHRS and CDR2 YFSETQ. CDR3 DNA: TGCGCCAGCAGCTTAATACTAGCCCGGAACAATGAGCAGTTCTTC. This encodes CASSLILARNNEQFF.

This clonotype was seen only a few times. The rearrangement links TRBV12-3 or TRBV12-4 to TRBJ1-1; unclear D gene. The V gene lost 3 bases and the J gene lost 2 bases, with 7 bases spanning the gap. The CDR3 runs 13 residues. CDR3 coding DNA: TGTGCCAGCAGTTTGTATGGAAACACTGAAGCTTTCTTT. It encodes CASSLYGNTEAFF.

The chain links TRBV11-2 to TRBJ2-1; D is perhaps TRBD1 or TRBD2 (7 bases each). Germline assignment: CDR1 SGHAT and CDR2 FQNNGV. The CDR3 contains 14 residues. Trimming cost V 5 bases and J 7 bases, with 15 bases left between them. The CDR3 nucleotides are TGTGCCAGCAGCCTCCAGGGGGGGGCGAATGAGCAGTTCTTC. This encodes CASSLQGGANEQFF. The full variable domain, rest sourced from reference TRBV11-2 and TRBJ2-1, is EAGVAQSPRYKIIEKRQSVAFWCNPISGHATLYWYQQILGQGPKLLIQFQNNGVVDDSQLPKDRFSAERLKGVDSTLKIQPAKLEDSAVYLCASSLQGGANEQFFGPGTRLTVL.

V is TRBV2 and J is TRBJ2-3; TRBD2 aligns across 13 bases. J gave up 5 bases and V 10 bases, and 12 bases lay outside the gene matches. The CDR3 loop spans 16 amino acids. CDR1 is SNHLY and CDR2 is FYNNEI in the germline V gene. In DNA, the CDR3 is TGTGCCACCTGGCTTACTAGCGGGAGGGCCGGAGATACGCAGTATTTT. Its translation is CATWLTSGRAGDTQYF. Looking up the rest from reference TRBV2 and TRBJ2-3 gives the full variable domain: EPEVTQTPSHQVTQMGQEVILRCVPISNHLYFYWYRQILGQKVEFLVSFYNNEISEKSEIFDDQFSVERPDGSNFTLKIRSTKLEDSAMYFCATWLTSGRAGDTQYFGPGTRLTVL.

This clonotype was detected ten times or more. V gene TRBV5-1 combines with J gene TRBJ1-2, with D possibly being TRBD1 (5 bases). The CDR3 is made up of 12 amino acids. V lost 6 bases to trimming and J lost 4 bases, with 10 bases between them. CDR1 is SGHRS, CDR2 YFSETQ, per germline. The CDR3 bases are TGCGCCAGCACGGACGGGGGCTATGGCTACACCTTC. Translation: CASTDGGYGYTF. Full variable domain (remainder filled in from reference TRBV5-1 and TRBJ1-2): KAGVTQTPRYLIKTRGQQVTLSCSPISGHRSVSWYQQTPGQGLQFLFEYFSETQRNKGNFPGRFSGRQFSNSRSEMNVSTLELGDSALYLCASTDGGYGYTFGSGTRLTVV.

The chain uses TRBV7-9 and TRBJ2-1, with 10 bases fitting TRBD2. Germline V CDR1 and CDR2: SEHNR, FQNEAQ (reference sequence). V lost 5 bases and J lost 10; bases outside the gene matches: 11. This CDR3 is built from 15 residues. The CDR3 region is CASSPELAGVKEQFF. CDR3 bases: TGTGCCAGCAGCCCTGAGCTAGCGGGGGTAAAGGAGCAGTTCTTC.

This clonotype has just a few counts. The chain combines TRBV6-5 with TRBJ2-2; 11 nucleotides agree with TRBD2. The V gene's germline CDR1 is MNHEY and CDR2 SVGAGI. J lost 3 bases, V lost 0 bases, and 3 bases had no gene match. This CDR3 region has 17 residues. The CDR3 DNA follows: TGTGCCAGCAGTTACTCAGAGACTAGCGGGGACACCGGGGAGCTGTTTTTT. It codes for CASSYSETSGDTGELFF.

There are many counts of this clonotype. The rearrangement joins TRBV10-3 to TRBJ2-1; TRBD2 matches at 11 bases. J gave up 7 bases and V 5 bases, and 7 bases lay outside the gene matches. This CDR3 is 15 amino acids long. Germline CDR1 and CDR2: ENHRY and SYGVKD. The CDR3 coding sequence is TGTGCCATCAGTAGTCCTAGCGGGGGGACAAATGAGCAGTTCTTC. It is translated as CAISSPSGGTNEQFF.

The J gene is TRBJ2-7, the V gene TRBV20-1; 7 positions match TRBD1. The CDR3 contains 14 residues. CDR1 is DFQATT and CDR2 is SNEGSKA in the germline V gene (reference sequence). With 2 bases clipped from V and 3 bases from J, the junction kept 7 bases outside the gene matches. In DNA, the CDR3 is TGCAGTGCTAGACAGGGGACAGCGAGCTACGAGCAGTACTTC. This encodes CSARQGTASYEQYF.